The T cell receptor beta chain described here comes from a study of cytomegalovirus exposure and HLA in healthy donors. Study-wide findings and caveats: A subsequent analysis found that TCR clusters from the first cohort also tended to co-occur in the approximately 110 validation repertoires, with about 93% of cluster scores above 0.

Method: immunoSEQ multiplex PCR; TCRdb's copy keeps in-frame clones and lacks some. Of some 80,000 clones listed, 95% to 96% are singletons. A word on this clone: Antigen: not known.

The germline gives CDR1 KGHSH, CDR2 LQKENI. CDR3 length: 18 residues. V shed 5 bases and J shed 2 bases, with 21 bases lying between them. The sample taken for sequencing was PBMCs. The receptor's source is a woman between 18 and 29 years old in good health and CMV-seronegative. This chain joins TRBV18 and TRBJ2-2; TRBD2 might be the D (5 bases). The CDR3 reads CASSWVTLEGTNTGELFF. As DNA, the CDR3 is TGTGCCAGCTCATGGGTCACGTTAGAGGGCACCAACACCGGGGAGCTGTTTTTT.